The 9 T cell receptor beta chains presented below share a single source sample, sequenced in a study of blood T cell repertoires in COVID-19. Generated by immunoSEQ multiplex PCR, the TCRdb table keeps only in-frame clones and is missing some. This table has around 210,000 clones, approximately 86% appearing once. Source material: peripheral blood. These receptors originate from a man in his sixties with COVID-19, enrolled during active disease.

The gene calls are TRBV5-1 and TRBJ1-3, with 8 bases matching TRBD1. This CDR3 is 15 amino acids long. After removal of 2 bases from V and 5 bases from J, the junction contained 6 bases not matched to a gene. Germline V lookup: CDR1 SGHRS, CDR2 YFSETQ. The CDR3 coding sequence is TGCGCCAGCAGCTTAGGACGACAGGGGAGAAACACCATATATTTT. Its protein product is CASSLGRQGRNTIYF.

The chain's CDR3 is CASRDSSYEQYF. The DNA of the CDR3 is TGTGCCAGCAGGGACAGCTCCTACGAGCAGTACTTC. The chain joins TRBV10-3 to TRBJ2-7, with TRBD1 identical over 7 bases. CDR1 is ENHRY and CDR2 is SYGVKD in the germline V gene. After removal of 10 bases from V and 0 bases from J, the junction contained 3 bases not matched to a gene. The CDR3 extends over 12 amino acids.

V gene TRBV7-2 combines with J gene TRBJ1-1, with 10 bases matching TRBD1. Losses at the gene ends were 2 bases for V and 4 bases for J; bases not matched to a gene: 4. Germline CDR1 SGHTA, CDR2 FQGNSA. There are 15 residues in the CDR3. The CDR3: CASSLPRDRGTEAFF. The CDR3 nucleotides read TGTGCCAGCAGCTTACCCCGGGACAGGGGCACTGAAGCTTTCTTT.

The chain employs TRBV19 and TRBJ1-2, with D possibly TRBD1 on 5 matching bases. There are 14 residues in the CDR3. The V and J ends lost 7 bases and 4 bases respectively, with 16 bases between them. The germline gives CDR1 LNHDA, CDR2 SQIVND (reference sequence). CDR3 region: CASTFLTAGYGYTF. The CDR3 coding sequence is TGTGCCAGTACTTTTTTGACAGCCGGCTATGGCTACACCTTC.

This chain connects TRBV19 to TRBJ1-1; D is perhaps TRBD1 (5 bases). Germline CDR1 and CDR2: LNHDA and SQIVND (reference sequence). V lost 7 bases, J lost 0 bases, and 12 bases lay in between. This CDR3 is 14 amino acids long. The CDR3 DNA reads TGTGCCAGTAATACCGGGGGGATGAACACTGAAGCTTTCTTT. Protein product: CASNTGGMNTEAFF.

This clone was observed a handful of times. J is TRBJ2-3 and V is TRBV10-3; no firm D call. CDR1 is ENHRY and CDR2 is SYGVKD in the germline V gene. The CDR3 totals 14 residues. V was shortened by 8 bases and J by 1 base, with 13 bases between the two germline ends. CDR3 in DNA: TGTGCCATCGGAAAAGTGAGCGGCACAGATACGCAGTATTTT. Translation: CAIGKVSGTDTQYF.

This clone was seen only a few times. The chain carries TRBV4-2 and TRBJ2-2, with unresolved D. The CDR3 sequence is 14 residues long. CDR1 and CDR2 (germline): LGHNA, YNFKEQ. Trimming took 2 bases from V and 4 from J, leaving 8 bases between them. CDR3 in DNA: TGTGCCAGCAGCCAACTTGGCAGCACCGGGGAGCTGTTTTTT. Its protein is CASSQLGSTGELFF.

This clone was counted a single time. The J gene is TRBJ1-4, the V gene TRBV5-5; D unclear. Germline lookup yields CDR1 SGHKS and CDR2 YYEKEE (reference sequence). This CDR3 has 15 amino acids. Deletions cut 0 bases from V and 5 bases from J, with 11 bases between. The CDR3 DNA reads as TGTGCCAGCAGCTTGGCTCGCACAGCAAATGAAAAACTGTTTTTT. Protein product: CASSLARTANEKLFF.

A single count supports this clone. This chain connects TRBV24-1 to TRBJ2-2; possibly TRBD1 for D (6 bases). V shed 7 bases and J shed 0 bases, with 8 bases lying between them. Germline CDR1 is KGHDR and CDR2 is SFDVKD. The length of the CDR3 is 14 residues. This chain's CDR3 is CATRDRTNTGELFF. CDR3 bases: TGTGCCACCAGGGACAGAACGAACACCGGGGAGCTGTTTTTT.